The T cell receptor beta chain under discussion was sequenced for a study of long-term antiretroviral therapy in people with HIV. Whole-study findings and limits: Repertoires looked antigen-experienced, with only a slight naive shift after ART.

Germline CDR1 SGHTA, CDR2 FQGNSA. The CDR3 is made up of 14 amino acids. J lost 5 bases, V lost 5 bases, and 7 bases had no gene match. Running of the v3.0 immunoSEQ assay took place at survey level. Libraries were prepared by immunoSEQ multiplex PCR; TCRdb keeps only in-frame clonotypes and omits some of them. The sample carries tens of thousands of clones, 80% recorded once. On this clone: The antigen remains undetermined.

Held in samples before DNA extraction were 1-10 million cryopreserved PBMC. This specimen was unsorted PBMCs, taken 0.3 years after starting antiretroviral therapy. This TCR was recovered from a man in his forties with HIV. The chain has TRBV7-2 and TRBJ2-7; 9 positions match TRBD1. The CDR3 loop is CASSAGGTGNEQYF. CDR3 DNA sequence: TGTGCCAGCAGCGCTGGCGGGACAGGGAACGAGCAGTACTTC.